This T cell receptor beta chain was found in a study of regulatory T cells in long-lasting Graves disease. Study-wide context: Graves' patients with a new diagnosis had received antithyroid drugs under 3 months.

Overall study results and limits: Persistent Graves' patients possessed reduced TCR diversity relative to recently diagnosed ones.

Documented time point: newly diagnosed GD, antithyroid drugs for less than 3 months. From RNA extracted from PBMCs, the TCR library was made. Roughly 10 milliliters of peripheral blood went into EDTA tubes. The CDR3 sequence is 15 residues long. Germline CDR1 MNHEY, CDR2 SVGEGT. Remarks on this clonotype: What it binds is not known. A much larger clone differs from this one at a single base, so this may be a read error.

Arm-PCR of CDR3 regions and iRepertoire HTBI primers were used to build TCR beta libraries. TCRdb called the multiplex PCR reads again in MiXCR, with one record for every CDR3 protein. This table holds a few hundred thousand distinct CDR3 sequences, approximately 12% found once. The same sample was also studied in work on T cells in Graves' hyperthyroidism and ophthalmopathy. That investigation notes: The study used the HTBI primer set for a first-round RT-PCR of the TCR CDR3.

The source is a man aged 25-45 years with Graves disease. The specimen was peripheral blood mononuclear cells (PBMCs), collected at new diagnosis, from a patient treated with antithyroid drugs. V and J are TRBV6-2 or TRBV6-3 and TRBJ2-1, with D perhaps TRBD1 (5 bases). The CDR3 nucleotides are TGTGCCTGCAGTGTTGGGGCAGGAGCTGGCAATGAGCAGTTCTTC. Translating gives CACSVGAGAGNEQFF.